Sequencing of this T cell receptor beta chain was carried out in a study of cytomegalovirus exposure and HLA in healthy donors. Points from the study as a whole: Most TCRs appeared rarely, but some public TCRs recurred in many donors.

Data came from immunoSEQ multiplex PCR; TCRdb stores just in-frame clones and leaves some out. The sample includes some 86,000 clones, 80% to 95% of them seen just once. For this clone: Its antigen is as yet unknown.

The receptor's source is a woman aged 25-40 years in good health and CMV-seronegative. The specimen sequenced was PBMCs.

The CDR3: CASSPPGSNTEAFF. The CDR3 nucleotides are TGTGCCAGCAGTCCCCCCGGGTCGAACACTGAAGCTTTCTTT. V and J are TRBV6-5 and TRBJ1-1; D not resolved. The germline CDR1 and CDR2 sequences are MNHEY and SVGAGI. V was pared by 5 bases and J by 1 base, with 11 bases between. This CDR3 is built from 14 residues.